Described below is a single T cell receptor (beta chain) sequence and its context. The clone's antigen remains unknown. Per-nucleotide qualities are absent, and no much larger clonotype sits a single base away. Receptor libraries were prepared by the immunoSEQ multiplex PCR assay. This immuneACCESS table, as held by TCRdb, lists in-frame sequences with V and J called but not all clones. Of the missing ones, under half trace to an unresolved V gene in checked studies; the others have no known cause. This sample holds approximately 660,000 clones; approximately 90% were observed only once. The ten largest clones add up to around 0.01% of the sample. This entry comes from a study of shared T cell receptors in the human thymus (dated by TCRdb to the early 2020s). The study in broad terms: The study investigated the way shared, self-reactive T-cell receptor alpha chains are produced in the human thymus.

Sequences MDHEN (CDR1) and SYDVKM (CDR2) are obtained from the germline V gene. Including the terminal cysteine and phenylalanine, the CDR3 comprises 18 residues. Only CDR3 DNA remains: 54 bases, in frame from the first base. V is cut by 2 bases and J by 2 bases, and the space between the germline ends is 22 bases. The same sample was also studied in work on human thymus T cells. The second publication reports: The donors were immunologically healthy infants in Finland who had open corrective cardiac surgery for congenital heart defects. The thymus tissue came from surgical resects taken out during corrective cardiac surgery. Both the thymic and the peripheral blood repertoires appeared to show biased V and J gene segment usage. According to the related research, thymic TCR repertoires were highly overlapping among unrelated individuals. TCR alpha and beta repertoires from about 8 infant thymus samples and a few related peripheral blood samples were characterized in the study. The infant donors were roughly 6 to 244 days old, and the cohort included five or six males and two females. Thymocytes were freed from the tissue by mechanical means and kept at -70 degrees C as pellets of about 8.5-34 million cells. Genomic DNA was extracted from frozen cell pellets with a QIAsymphony instrument. The immunoSEQ multiplex PCR assay was used to amplify the TCRB and TCRAD loci from a standardized quantity of quality-controlled genomic DNA. The amplicons covered the V(D)J region and were long enough to include the CDR3 and to identify the V and J genes. The commercial immunoSEQ service was used to sequence amplicons on an Illumina platform. Primer bias and sequencing errors were corrected as previously described, and TCRAD and TCRB were defined on the basis of the IMGT database. The repertoires were analysed using immunoSEQ Analyzer 3.0 and VDJTools for basic statistics, V/J segment usage, diversity estimates, rarefaction and pairwise overlap. Diversity was estimated with Chao1, ChaoE, Efron-Thisted, Shannon and inverse Simpson indices, and also on datasets down-sampled to the smallest sample. For repertoire overlap, CDR3 nucleotide sequence, V gene and J gene had to match strictly, and clustering was done by Jaccard-based multidimensional scaling. On average, thymus samples yielded some 810,000 unique TCRB clonotypes, whereas blood samples yielded around 84,000.

The receptor's source is a boy under two years old with a congenital heart defect. Donor details come from another sample of the same person, matched by shared clones. This receptor chain uses TRBV28 and TRBJ2-7; 5 matching bases give a weak D call of TRBD1. Sequencing was carried out using thymocytes. CDR3 region: CASSLQGPPGTRAYEQYF. The bases read TGTGCCAGCAGTTTACAGGGCCCGCCAGGAACGAGAGCCTACGAGCAGTACTTC.